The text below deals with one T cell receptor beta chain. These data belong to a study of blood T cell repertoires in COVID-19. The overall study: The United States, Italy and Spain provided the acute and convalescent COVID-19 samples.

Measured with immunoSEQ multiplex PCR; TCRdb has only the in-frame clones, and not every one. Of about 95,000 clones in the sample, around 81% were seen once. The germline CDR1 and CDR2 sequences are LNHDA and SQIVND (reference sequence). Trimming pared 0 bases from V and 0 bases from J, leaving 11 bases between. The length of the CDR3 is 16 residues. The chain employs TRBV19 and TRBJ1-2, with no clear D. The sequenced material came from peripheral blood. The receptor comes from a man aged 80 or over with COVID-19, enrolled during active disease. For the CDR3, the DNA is TGTGCCAGTAGTATAGAAGCGGGAAGGGCTAACTATGGCTACACCTTC. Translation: CASSIEAGRANYGYTF.